A single sample is the source of the 20 T cell receptor beta chains below, sequenced in a study of T cell repertoires in cytomegalovirus infection. MiXCR was run by TCRdb on the reads, yielding one entry per CDR3 protein. Here the sample spans hundreds of thousands of distinct CDR3 sequences, over 15% being singletons. Sequences were obtained from PBMCs. The receptors were gathered from a human donor in good health (CMV status not recorded). Some clones in this sample may be carry-over from other donors' samples.

The rearrangement uses TRBV7-8 and TRBJ2-7, with D tentatively TRBD1 (5 bases). CDR3 length equals 14 residues. Trimming left V 5 bases short and J 6 bases short, with 17 bases between. The germline V gene has CDR1 SGHVS and CDR2 FQNEAQ. The CDR3 nucleotides read TGTGCCAGCAGCCTACAGTCGTGGGGCGGCGAGCAGTACTTC. Amino acids: CASSLQSWGGEQYF.

This clonotype was counted ten times or more. J is TRBJ1-5 and V is TRBV12-3 or TRBV12-4; 8 nucleotides align to TRBD1. The CDR3 contains 15 residues. Trimming cost V 1 base and J 4 bases; bases outside gene matches: 3. The CDR3 loop is CASSLGTGRNQPQHF. CDR3 nucleotide sequence: TGTGCCAGCAGTTTAGGGACAGGGAGAAATCAGCCCCAGCATTTT.

The CDR3 DNA is TGTGCCAGCAGTGCGGACTATTCCAGGGAGCTGTTTTTT. This gives the protein CASSADYSRELFF. This chain connects TRBV12-3 or TRBV12-4 to TRBJ2-2, with D possibly matching TRBD2 (6 bases). Trimming shortened V by 5 bases and J by 9 bases, and 13 bases separated the two germline ends. The CDR3 is made up of 13 amino acids.

In this sample, this clonotype turned up a few times. The chain has TRBV6-2 or TRBV6-3 and TRBJ2-7; the D call may be TRBD1 or TRBD2 (5 bases each). CDR1 MNHEY and CDR2 SVGEGT come from the germline V gene. The length of the CDR3 is 13 residues. Trimming left V 7 bases short and J 5 bases short, with 15 bases between. The DNA of the CDR3 is TGTGCCAGCACAGCAGGGACCTGGGACGAGCAGTACTTC. It codes for CASTAGTWDEQYF.

This chain connects TRBV2 to TRBJ2-5; 8 bases are shared with TRBD1. J lost 6 bases, V lost 6 bases, and 6 bases had no gene match. Germline CDR1 reads SNHLY; CDR2 reads FYNNEI. The CDR3 sequence is 13 residues long. The CDR3: CASSDRGSKTQYF. The CDR3 DNA reads as TGTGCCAGCAGCGACAGGGGCTCGAAGACCCAGTACTTC.

This clonotype was seen only a few times. The gene calls are TRBV7-9 and TRBJ1-6; weak D call: TRBD1 (5 bases). Trimming removed 5 bases at V and 0 bases at J, with 14 bases between. The CDR3 contains 17 residues. In germline, CDR1 is SEHNR, CDR2 FQNEAQ (reference sequence). The CDR3 loop is CASSRAQGSSYNSPLHF. CDR3 nucleotide sequence: TGTGCCAGCAGCCGGGCGCAGGGAAGCTCCTATAATTCACCCCTCCACTTT.

This clonotype appeared many times. This chain uses TRBV7-2 with TRBJ1-1, with D perhaps TRBD1 (6 bases). The germline gives CDR1 SGHTA, CDR2 FQGNSA. This CDR3 region has 15 residues. The V end was cut by 1 base, the J end by 1 base, with 10 bases between. CDR3 region: CASSLDGQRNTEAFF. The CDR3 coding sequence is TGTGCCAGCAGCTTAGACGGACAGAGGAACACTGAAGCTTTCTTT.

Ten or more counts support this clonotype. The CDR3 DNA reads TGTGCCAGCAGCTTAGGAGCTCCTTGGGGTGAAAAACTGTTTTTT. Encoded protein: CASSLGAPWGEKLFF. The V gene is TRBV7-2, the J gene TRBJ1-4, with no clear D. The CDR3 is made up of 15 amino acids. Trimming shortened V by 1 base and J by 7 bases, and 13 bases separated the two germline ends. Germline CDR1 reads SGHTA; CDR2 reads FQGNSA. The whole variable domain, remainder taken from reference TRBV7-2 and TRBJ1-4, is GAGVSQSPSNKVTEKGKDVELRCDPISGHTALYWYRQSLGQGLEFLIYFQGNSAPDKSGLPSDRFSAERTGGSVSTLTIQRTQQEDSAVYLCASSLGAPWGEKLFFGSGTQLSVL.

This clonotype was observed a handful of times. The rearrangement uses TRBV2 and TRBJ1-6; no clear D gene. V shed 4 bases and J shed 2 bases, with 9 bases lying between them. The CDR3 covers 15 residues. Germline V gene data show CDR1 as SNHLY and CDR2 as FYNNEI. The CDR3 spells CASSGRLTYNSPLHF. For the CDR3, the DNA is TGTGCCAGCAGTGGTAGGCTGACCTATAATTCACCCCTCCACTTT.

CDR3: CASRKTGDYGYTF. The CDR3 nucleotides are TGTGCCAGCAGGAAGACAGGGGACTATGGCTACACCTTC. The chain links TRBV6-2 or TRBV6-3 to TRBJ1-2; 8 positions agree with TRBD1. The CDR3 runs to 13 residues. After removal of 6 bases from V and 3 bases from J, the junction contained 3 bases not matched to a gene. In germline, CDR1 is MNHEY, CDR2 SVGEGT.

This clonotype was detected ten times or more. J is TRBJ2-5 and V is TRBV12-5; D is unresolved. CDR1 is LGHNT and CDR2 is FRNRAP in the germline V gene. Trimming shortened V by 2 bases and J by 7 bases, and 11 bases separated the two germline ends. This CDR3 has 13 residues. The CDR3 DNA reads as TGTGCTAGTGGTTTGTATAACGATGTGACCCAGTACTTC. Protein: CASGLYNDVTQYF.

Notes on this clonotype: A much larger clone sits a single nucleotide away, making a read error possible. V usage is TRBV12-3 or TRBV12-4 and J usage is TRBJ1-1; D perhaps matches TRBD1 (6 bases). Trimming removed 8 bases from V and 12 bases from J, with 19 bases in between. This CDR3 contains 12 residues. This CDR3 reads CASLSQGFRSFF. CDR3 sequence (DNA): TGTGCCAGCCTCTCACAGGGTTTTCGTTCTTTCTTT.

This clonotype has more than one count but fewer than ten. The V gene is TRBV6-6, the J gene TRBJ1-6, with 9 positions matching TRBD1. The germline V gene has CDR1 MNHNY and CDR2 SVGAGI (reference sequence). This CDR3 comprises 18 residues. J lost 12 bases, V lost 2 bases, and 17 bases had no gene match. The CDR3 spells CASSYPSGTGTSQGPLHF. The DNA for the CDR3 is TGTGCCAGCAGTTACCCCTCCGGGACAGGGACCTCCCAGGGACCCCTCCACTTT.

This clonotype was observed a few times. The chain combines TRBV20-1 with TRBJ1-6, with D possibly being TRBD1 (6 bases). The V and J ends lost 1 base and 8 bases respectively, with 15 bases between them. Germline V lookup: CDR1 DFQATT, CDR2 SNEGSKA (reference sequence). CDR3 length: 15 amino acids. CDR3 DNA: TGCAGTGCTAGAGGGACGGACAGAGAATATTCACCCCTCCACTTT. Amino acid sequence: CSARGTDREYSPLHF.

This clonotype was found many times. The gene calls are TRBV5-4 and TRBJ1-1, with D tentatively TRBD1 (5 bases). V was pared by 7 bases and J by 7 bases, with 20 bases between. Germline V CDR1 and CDR2: SGHNT, YYREEE (reference sequence). The CDR3 covers 14 residues. CDR3 protein: CASGKDSARLEAFF. The CDR3 DNA is TGTGCCAGCGGAAAAGACAGTGCTCGGCTTGAAGCTTTCTTT.

This clonotype has more than one count but fewer than ten. The chain recombines TRBV12-3 or TRBV12-4 with TRBJ1-2; D remains ambiguous. This CDR3 contains 11 residues. The V and J ends lost 1 base and 10 bases respectively, with 7 bases between them. The CDR3 DNA is TGTGCCAGCAGTTTAGGAGTCCCCTACACCTTC. It yields the protein CASSLGVPYTF.

Ten or more counts support this clonotype. The chain links TRBV7-6 to TRBJ2-5, with TRBD1 identical over 7 bases. This CDR3 has 16 amino acids. Germline assignment: CDR1 SGHVS and CDR2 FNYEAQ. The trim removed 5 bases at V and 5 bases at J, leaving 14 bases unmatched. The CDR3 region is CASSRINRGLVETQYF. The CDR3, as DNA: TGTGCCAGCAGCCGTATTAACAGGGGTTTGGTGGAGACCCAGTACTTC.

The chain couples TRBV5-5 to TRBJ2-3; D perhaps matches TRBD1 (7 bases). In germline, CDR1 is SGHKS, CDR2 YYEKEE (reference sequence). V lost 0 bases and J lost 4, with 15 bases in between. The CDR3 sequence is 16 residues long. The CDR3 coding sequence is TGTGCCAGCAGCTTGGTGGGGACAGCTAGCGCAGATACGCAGTATTTT. It encodes CASSLVGTASADTQYF.

This clonotype was counted a few times. The chain links TRBV12-3 or TRBV12-4 to TRBJ1-1, with 8 bases aligning to TRBD1. Unmatched junction bases numbered 8, after V lost 4 bases and J lost 4 bases. The CDR3 sequence is 15 residues long. Written as DNA, the CDR3 is TGTGCCAGCAGTTCCCGGACAGGGAGAGGCACTGAAGCTTTCTTT. Translating it yields CASSSRTGRGTEAFF.

This clonotype was seen a few times. The rearrangement uses TRBV19 and TRBJ2-5; no reliable D call. The CDR3 loop spans 13 amino acids. V was pared by 3 bases and J by 2 bases, with 7 bases between. CDR1 LNHDA and CDR2 SQIVND come from the germline V gene (reference sequence). DNA of the CDR3: TGTGCCAGTAGTATCGGCGGACAAGAGACCCAGTACTTC. It is translated as CASSIGGQETQYF.